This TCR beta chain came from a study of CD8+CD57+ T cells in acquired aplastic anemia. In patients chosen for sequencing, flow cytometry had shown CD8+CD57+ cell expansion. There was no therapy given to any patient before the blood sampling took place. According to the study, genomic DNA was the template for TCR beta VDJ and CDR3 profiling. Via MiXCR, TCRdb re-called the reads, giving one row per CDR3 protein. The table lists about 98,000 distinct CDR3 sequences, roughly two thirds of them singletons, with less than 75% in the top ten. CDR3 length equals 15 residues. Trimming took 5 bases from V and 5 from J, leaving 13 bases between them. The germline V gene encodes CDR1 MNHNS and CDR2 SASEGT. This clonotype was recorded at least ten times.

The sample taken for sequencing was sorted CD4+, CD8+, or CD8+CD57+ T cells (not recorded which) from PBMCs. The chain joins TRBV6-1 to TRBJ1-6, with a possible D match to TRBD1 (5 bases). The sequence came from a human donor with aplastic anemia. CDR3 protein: CASSTGWKNNSPLHF. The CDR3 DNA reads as TGTGCCAGCAGTACAGGATGGAAAAATAATTCACCCCTCCACTTT.